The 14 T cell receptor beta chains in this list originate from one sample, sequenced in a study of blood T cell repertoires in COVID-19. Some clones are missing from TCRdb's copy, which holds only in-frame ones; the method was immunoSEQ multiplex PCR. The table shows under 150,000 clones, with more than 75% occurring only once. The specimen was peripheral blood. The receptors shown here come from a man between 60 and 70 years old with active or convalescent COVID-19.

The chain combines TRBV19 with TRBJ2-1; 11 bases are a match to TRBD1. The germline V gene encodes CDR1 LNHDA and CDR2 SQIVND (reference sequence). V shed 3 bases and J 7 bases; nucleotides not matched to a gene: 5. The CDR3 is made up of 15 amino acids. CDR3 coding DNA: TGTGCCAGTAGTATCCGGGACAGGGGGTTGAATGAGCAGTTCTTC. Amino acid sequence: CASSIRDRGLNEQFF. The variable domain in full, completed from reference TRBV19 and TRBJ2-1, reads DGGITQSPKYLFRKEGQNVTLSCEQNLNHDAMYWYRQDPGQGLRLIYYSQIVNDFQKGDIAEGYSVSREKKESFPLTVTSAQKNPTAFYLCASSIRDRGLNEQFFGPGTRLTVL.

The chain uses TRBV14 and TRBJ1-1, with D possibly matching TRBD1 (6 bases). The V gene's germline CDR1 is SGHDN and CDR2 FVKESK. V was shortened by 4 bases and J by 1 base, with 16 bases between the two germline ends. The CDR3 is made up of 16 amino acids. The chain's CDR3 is CASSRIGGQRNTEAFF. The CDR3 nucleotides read TGTGCCAGCAGCCGCATAGGAGGACAGAGGAACACTGAAGCTTTCTTT.

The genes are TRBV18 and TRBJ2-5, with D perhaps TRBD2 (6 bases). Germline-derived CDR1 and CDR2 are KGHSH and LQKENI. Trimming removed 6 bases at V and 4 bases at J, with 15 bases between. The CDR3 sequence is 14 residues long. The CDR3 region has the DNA TGTGCCAGCTCTCCCGGGAGTTTGGGAGAGACCCAGTACTTC. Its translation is CASSPGSLGETQYF.

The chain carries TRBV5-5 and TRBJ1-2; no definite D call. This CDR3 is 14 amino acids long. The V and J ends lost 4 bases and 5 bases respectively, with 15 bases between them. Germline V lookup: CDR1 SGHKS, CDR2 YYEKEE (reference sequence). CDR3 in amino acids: CASSPGSWVYGYTF. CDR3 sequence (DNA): TGTGCCAGCAGCCCCGGTAGCTGGGTTTATGGCTACACCTTC. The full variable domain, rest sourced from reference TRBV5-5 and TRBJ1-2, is DAGVTQSPTHLIKTRGQQVTLRCSPISGHKSVSWYQQVLGQGPQFIFQYYEKEERGRGNFPDRFSARQFPNYSSELNVNALLLGDSALYLCASSPGSWVYGYTFGSGTRLTVV.

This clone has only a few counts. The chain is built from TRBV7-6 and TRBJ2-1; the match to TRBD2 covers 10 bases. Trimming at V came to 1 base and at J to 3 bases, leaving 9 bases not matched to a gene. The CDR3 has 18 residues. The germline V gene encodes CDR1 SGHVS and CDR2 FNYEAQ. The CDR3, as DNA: TGTGCCAGCAGCTTAGTCCTTGGGCTAGCGGGAGTCTACAATGAGCAGTTCTTC. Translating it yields CASSLVLGLAGVYNEQFF.

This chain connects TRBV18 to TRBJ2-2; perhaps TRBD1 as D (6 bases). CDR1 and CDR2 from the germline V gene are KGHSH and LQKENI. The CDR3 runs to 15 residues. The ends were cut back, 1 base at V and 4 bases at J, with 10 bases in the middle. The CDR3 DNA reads TGTGCCAGCTCACCACGAAACAGGGTCACCGGGGAGCTGTTTTTT. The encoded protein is CASSPRNRVTGELFF.

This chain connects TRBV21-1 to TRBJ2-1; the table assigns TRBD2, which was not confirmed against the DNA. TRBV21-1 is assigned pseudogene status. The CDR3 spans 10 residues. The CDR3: CASWGGEQFF. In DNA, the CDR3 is TGTGCCAGCTGGGGAGGTGAGCAGTTCTTC.

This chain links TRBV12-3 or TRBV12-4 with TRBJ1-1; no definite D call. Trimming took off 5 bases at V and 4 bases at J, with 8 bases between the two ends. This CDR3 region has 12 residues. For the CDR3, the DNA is TGTGCCAGCAGTCGCGAGGGCACTGAAGCTTTCTTT. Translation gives CASSREGTEAFF.

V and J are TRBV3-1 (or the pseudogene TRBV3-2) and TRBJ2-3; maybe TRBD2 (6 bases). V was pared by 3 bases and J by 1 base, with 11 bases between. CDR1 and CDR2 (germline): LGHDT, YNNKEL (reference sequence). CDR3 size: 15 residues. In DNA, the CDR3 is TGTGCCAGCAGCCAGCCCGGGGGTGGCACAGATACGCAGTATTTT. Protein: CASSQPGGGTDTQYF.

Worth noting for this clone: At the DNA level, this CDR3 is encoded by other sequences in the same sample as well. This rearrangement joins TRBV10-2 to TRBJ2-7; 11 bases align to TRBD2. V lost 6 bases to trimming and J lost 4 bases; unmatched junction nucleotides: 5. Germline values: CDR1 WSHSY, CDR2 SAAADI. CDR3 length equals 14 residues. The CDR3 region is CASRAGLAAYEQYF. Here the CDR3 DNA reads TGCGCCAGCAGGGCGGGACTAGCGGCGTACGAGCAGTACTTC.

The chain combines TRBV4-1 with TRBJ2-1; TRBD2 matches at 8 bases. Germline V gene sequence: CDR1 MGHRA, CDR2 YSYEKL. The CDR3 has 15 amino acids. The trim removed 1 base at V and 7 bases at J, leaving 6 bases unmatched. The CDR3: CASSQGASGWNEQFF. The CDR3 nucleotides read TGCGCCAGCAGCCAAGGGGCTAGCGGGTGGAATGAGCAGTTCTTC.

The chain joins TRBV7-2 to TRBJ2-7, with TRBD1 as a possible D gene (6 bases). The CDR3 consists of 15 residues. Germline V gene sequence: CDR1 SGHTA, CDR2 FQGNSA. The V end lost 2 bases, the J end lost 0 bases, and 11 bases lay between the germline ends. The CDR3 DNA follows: TGTGCCAGCAGCTTAAACAGGGATATCTCCTACGAGCAGTACTTC. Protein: CASSLNRDISYEQYF.

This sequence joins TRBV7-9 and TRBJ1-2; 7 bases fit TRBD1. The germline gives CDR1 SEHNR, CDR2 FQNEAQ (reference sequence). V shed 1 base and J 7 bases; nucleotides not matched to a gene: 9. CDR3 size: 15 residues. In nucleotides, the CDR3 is TGTGCCAGCAGCTTAGAACAGGGGTCGAGTTCTGGCTACACCTTC. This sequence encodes CASSLEQGSSSGYTF.

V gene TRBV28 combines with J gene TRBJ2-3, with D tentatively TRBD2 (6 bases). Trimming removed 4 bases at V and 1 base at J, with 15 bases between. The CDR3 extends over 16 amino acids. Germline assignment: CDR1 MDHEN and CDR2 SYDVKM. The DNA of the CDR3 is TGTGCCAGCAGTTCACCGGGGGAATCCCGCACAGATACGCAGTATTTT. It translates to CASSSPGESRTDTQYF.